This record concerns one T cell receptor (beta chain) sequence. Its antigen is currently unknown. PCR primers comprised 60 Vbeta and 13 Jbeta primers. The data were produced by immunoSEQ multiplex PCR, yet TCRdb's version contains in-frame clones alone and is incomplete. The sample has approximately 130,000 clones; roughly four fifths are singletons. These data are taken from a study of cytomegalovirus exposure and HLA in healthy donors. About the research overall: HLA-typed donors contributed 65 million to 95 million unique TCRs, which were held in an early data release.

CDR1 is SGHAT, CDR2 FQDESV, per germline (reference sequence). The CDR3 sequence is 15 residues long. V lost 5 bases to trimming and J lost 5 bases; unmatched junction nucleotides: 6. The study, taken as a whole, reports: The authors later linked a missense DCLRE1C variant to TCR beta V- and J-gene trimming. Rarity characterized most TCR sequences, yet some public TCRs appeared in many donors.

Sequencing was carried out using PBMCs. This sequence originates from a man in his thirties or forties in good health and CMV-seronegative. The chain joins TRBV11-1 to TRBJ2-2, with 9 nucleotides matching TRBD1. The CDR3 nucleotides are TGTGCCAGCAGCGCCGGGACAGGGAGGACCGGGGAGCTGTTTTTT. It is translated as CASSAGTGRTGELFF.